These 24 T cell receptor beta chains originate from one sample sequenced in a study of blood T cell repertoires in COVID-19. Sequencing used immunoSEQ multiplex PCR; TCRdb keeps in-frame clones, though not all of them. Counted here are about 200,000 clones, 70% to 90% occurring once; the ten biggest clones make up 7% to 8.5%. Sequenced: PBMCs or T cells enriched from blood (not recorded which). The receptors were sampled from a woman aged 40 to 49 with acute COVID-19.

The rearrangement links TRBV19 to TRBJ2-2; the D gene is possibly TRBD1 (5 bases). This CDR3 comprises 14 residues. Germline V gene lookup returns CDR1 LNHDA and CDR2 SQIVND (reference sequence). V was shortened by 3 bases and J by 1 base, with 6 bases between the two germline ends. In DNA form, the CDR3 reads TGTGCCAGTAGTATTACAGGGAACACCGGGGAGCTGTTTTTT. It encodes CASSITGNTGELFF.

This rearrangement joins TRBV14 to TRBJ1-1; D is perhaps TRBD1 (6 bases). This CDR3 comprises 17 residues. Germline assignment: CDR1 SGHDN and CDR2 FVKESK. V was cut by 0 bases and J by 5 bases, with 19 bases left in between. The CDR3 bases are TGTGCCAGCAGCCAAGATGGAGGTCGGGGGGCGAGAACTGAAGCTTTCTTT. Protein sequence: CASSQDGGRGARTEAFF.

The chain couples TRBV27 to TRBJ1-2; 8 nucleotides agree with TRBD1. V shed 6 bases, J shed 8 bases, and the junction held 8 bases outside the gene matches. CDR3 size: 13 residues. CDR1 and CDR2 from the germline V gene are MNHEY and SMNVEV (reference sequence). The CDR3 region is CASRVDRGWGYTF. The CDR3 DNA reads TGTGCCAGCAGGGTAGACAGGGGCTGGGGCTACACCTTC.

Regarding this clone: Other nucleotide sequences in the sample specify the same CDR3. V and J are TRBV6-5 and TRBJ1-6, with TRBD1 matching over 8 bases. V dropped 6 bases and J dropped 10; count of bases not matched to a gene: 5. CDR1 and CDR2 from the germline V gene are MNHEY and SVGAGI. This CDR3 is built from 13 residues. The CDR3 is CASRDDRGSPLHF. The CDR3, as DNA: TGTGCCAGCAGGGATGACAGGGGCTCACCCCTCCACTTT.

This chain links TRBV19 with TRBJ2-1, with TRBD2 as a possible D gene (7 bases). This CDR3 contains 15 residues. Trimming pared 7 bases from V and 4 bases from J, leaving 17 bases between. Germline loops: CDR1 LNHDA, CDR2 SQIVND (reference sequence). The CDR3 is CASTTTGGPYNEQFF. CDR3 nucleotides: TGTGCCAGTACCACAACGGGGGGCCCGTACAATGAGCAGTTCTTC.

This clone was picked up one time. This chain links TRBV29-1 with TRBJ2-2; TRBD1 matches at 7 bases. The CDR3 loop spans 13 amino acids. J gave up 4 bases and V 7 bases, and 6 bases lay outside the gene matches. CDR1 and CDR2 (germline): SQVTM, ANQGSEA. The CDR3 DNA reads as TGCAGCGCCCGACAGGGTTCCACCGGGGAGCTGTTTTTT. Residues: CSARQGSTGELFF.

The genes are TRBV19 and TRBJ1-1, with 9 bases that match TRBD1. Germline CDR1 is LNHDA and CDR2 is SQIVND (reference sequence). CDR3 length: 13 amino acids. After removal of 5 bases from V and 8 bases from J, the junction contained 6 bases not matched to a gene. The CDR3 region is CASSFGTGTEAFF. The DNA for the CDR3 is TGTGCCAGTAGTTTTGGGACAGGGACCGAAGCTTTCTTT.

V and J are TRBV29-1 and TRBJ2-7, with a weak D call TRBD2 (6 bases). This CDR3 is 11 amino acids long. The V gene's germline CDR1 is SQVTM and CDR2 ANQGSEA. V was trimmed by 5 bases and J by 9 bases, leaving 14 bases between them. CDR3 sequence: CSVRDSTVQYF. Here the CDR3 DNA reads TGCAGCGTTAGGGACTCGACCGTGCAGTACTTC.

The CDR3 protein is CASSFRGPANYGYTF. Here the CDR3 DNA reads TGTGCCAGCAGCTTCAGGGGACCAGCTAACTATGGCTACACCTTC. The rearrangement uses TRBV7-2 and TRBJ1-2, with D tentatively TRBD1 (6 bases). The CDR3 runs 15 residues. With 3 bases removed from V and 0 bases from J, the gap between germline ends came to 11 bases. Germline-derived CDR1 and CDR2 are SGHTA and FQGNSA.

The CDR3 bases are TGTGCCAGTAGTATAGTTCCCCTAACCGGGGAGCTGTTTTTT. Protein: CASSIVPLTGELFF. The chain couples TRBV19 to TRBJ2-2; D unresolved. The V and J ends lost 1 base and 5 bases respectively, with 8 bases between them. CDR1 is LNHDA, CDR2 SQIVND, per germline (reference sequence). The length of the CDR3 is 14 residues.

The chain combines TRBV29-1 with TRBJ1-2, with no clear D. Germline V gives CDR1 SQVTM, CDR2 ANQGSEA. Trimming shortened V by 7 bases and J by 5 bases, and 17 bases separated the two germline ends. The CDR3 extends over 13 amino acids. In DNA form, the CDR3 reads TGCAGCGATAAAGGAGGCCTCGGGTATGGCTACACCTTC. Residues: CSDKGGLGYGYTF. The whole variable domain, remainder taken from reference TRBV29-1 and TRBJ1-2, is SAVISQKPSRDICQRGTSLTIQCQVDSQVTMMFWYRQQPGQSLTLIATANQGSEATYESGFVIDKFPISRPNLTFSTLTVSNMSPEDSSIYLCSDKGGLGYGYTFGSGTRLTVV.

This clone was detected once. V usage is TRBV6-5 and J usage is TRBJ1-3; D may be TRBD1 (5 bases). Germline assignment: CDR1 MNHEY and CDR2 SVGAGI. V shed 8 bases and J shed 3 bases, with 14 bases lying between them. The CDR3 consists of 14 residues. CDR3 sequence (DNA): TGTGCCAGCGGAGACGGGACTGTTGGAAACACCATATATTTT. It translates to CASGDGTVGNTIYF.

The chain joins TRBV7-9 to TRBJ2-4; TRBD1 matches 9 bases. Germline values: CDR1 SEHNR, CDR2 FQNEAQ (reference sequence). Trimming at V came to 4 bases and at J to 4 bases, leaving 5 bases not matched to a gene. The CDR3 extends over 15 amino acids. The DNA for the CDR3 is TGTGCCAGCAGCTCCCGGACAGGGGAGAAAAACATTCAGTACTTC. This codes for CASSSRTGEKNIQYF.

The rearrangement links TRBV9 to TRBJ1-1; D call uncertain. With 0 bases removed from V and 6 bases from J, the gap between germline ends came to 15 bases. The CDR3 spans 15 residues. Germline loops: CDR1 SGDLS, CDR2 YYNGEE. CDR3 DNA sequence: TGTGCCAGCAGCGTAGCCGTCAAGGGAGGCCCTGAAGCTTTCTTT. As protein: CASSVAVKGGPEAFF. The complete variable domain, with remaining parts taken from reference TRBV9 and TRBJ1-1, reads DSGVTQTPKHLITATGQRVTLRCSPRSGDLSVYWYQQSLDQGLQFLIQYYNGEERAKGNILERFSAQQFPDLHSELNLSSLELGDSALYFCASSVAVKGGPEAFFGQGTRLTVV.

The genes are TRBV6-5 and TRBJ2-2; D may be TRBD1 (5 bases). Germline V gene lookup returns CDR1 MNHEY and CDR2 SVGAGI. There are 14 residues in the CDR3. V lost 6 bases and J 1 base, leaving 9 bases between the germline ends. CDR3 loop: CASRSQVNTGELFF. The CDR3 DNA follows: TGTGCCAGCAGGTCACAGGTGAACACCGGGGAGCTGTTTTTT.

This chain connects TRBV11-3 to TRBJ2-4; 8 bases match TRBD2. The ends lost 0 bases at V and 2 bases at J; junction bases unmatched: 24. This CDR3 region has 23 residues. Looked up from germline, CDR1 is SGHNT and CDR2 is YENEEA. CDR3 region: CASSLEWLRGTRTPGEPKNIQYF. Here the CDR3 DNA reads TGTGCCAGCAGCTTAGAATGGCTAAGGGGGACTAGGACTCCGGGGGAGCCCAAAAACATTCAGTACTTC.

This CDR3 is CASSGSSGTYEQYF. The CDR3, as DNA: TGTGCCAGCAGCGGTAGTAGCGGGACCTACGAGCAGTACTTC. The chain couples TRBV7-3 to TRBJ2-7, with 8 bases that match TRBD2. The CDR3 spans 14 residues. Unmatched junction bases numbered 5, after V lost 5 bases and J lost 2 bases. CDR1 SGHTA and CDR2 FQGTGA come from the germline V gene.

The rearrangement uses TRBV19 and TRBJ1-1; D gene uncertain. Trimming shortened V by 9 bases and J by 0 bases, and 26 bases separated the two germline ends. The germline CDR1 and CDR2 sequences are LNHDA and SQIVND (reference sequence). This CDR3 is 18 amino acids long. DNA for the CDR3: TGTGCCAGCAGGTCCTTAATGGGCCGCTCGCCCATGAACACTGAAGCTTTCTTT. Its protein is CASRSLMGRSPMNTEAFF.

The chain uses TRBV7-9 and TRBJ2-2; TRBD1 matches 9 bases. Germline CDR1 and CDR2: SEHNR and FQNEAQ (reference sequence). This CDR3 contains 16 residues. V lost 5 bases to trimming and J lost 7 bases; unmatched junction nucleotides: 11. The CDR3 DNA is TGTGCCAGCAGCCCACCGGGACAGGGCTTCAGCGGGGAGCTGTTTTTT. Translated, it gives CASSPPGQGFSGELFF.

This chain links TRBV6-5 with TRBJ1-2, with no clear D. CDR1 is MNHEY, CDR2 SVGAGI, per germline. The germline V and J ends were trimmed by 7 bases and 1 base, with 7 bases remaining between them. This CDR3 region has 12 residues. CDR3 in DNA: TGTGCCAGCACCGGGGATAACTATGGCTACACCTTC. Translating gives CASTGDNYGYTF.

The chain combines TRBV7-2 with TRBJ2-7; D call uncertain. Trimming shortened V by 3 bases and J by 6 bases, and 12 bases separated the two germline ends. Per germline, CDR1 SGHTA and CDR2 FQGNSA. This CDR3 spans 13 amino acids. The CDR3 region has the DNA TGTGCCAGCAGCTTTCCCCAGTTAGCCGAGCAGTACTTC. Translated: CASSFPQLAEQYF.

V usage is TRBV7-9 and J usage is TRBJ2-3; possible D gene TRBD2, 6 bases. There are 15 residues in the CDR3. CDR1 is SEHNR, CDR2 FQNEAQ, per germline (reference sequence). V lost 4 bases to trimming and J lost 2 bases, with 13 bases between them. In DNA, the CDR3 is TGTGCCAGCAGCTCAGCTAGCGCGACCACAGATACGCAGTATTTT. This gives the protein CASSSASATTDTQYF.

This chain joins TRBV5-1 and TRBJ1-6, with 8 nucleotides matching TRBD1. The germline V gene encodes CDR1 SGHRS and CDR2 YFSETQ. CDR3 length equals 15 residues. Losses at the gene ends were 2 bases for V and 6 bases for J; bases not matched to a gene: 4. CDR3 sequence (DNA): TGCGCCAGCAGCTTAGTCAGGGGGCGTAATTCACCCCTCCACTTT. It yields the protein CASSLVRGRNSPLHF.

Here the CDR3 DNA reads TGTGCCAGCAGTCAGGGGGCTCAAGAGACCCAGTACTTC. It encodes CASSQGAQETQYF. This chain links TRBV5-4 with TRBJ2-5; TRBD1 matches at 8 bases. The CDR3 totals 13 residues. Germline CDR1 reads SGHNT; CDR2 reads YYREEE (reference sequence). The junction had 2 bases not matched to a gene; V was cut back by 5 bases and J by 2 bases.